Each of the 25 T cell receptor beta chains below was sequenced from the same sample in a study of regulatory T cells in long-lasting Graves disease. The time point here: persistent/refractory GD, antithyroid drugs over 5 years with positive TRAb. Extracted RNA from PBMCs served as the source of the TCR library. According to the study, TCR beta libraries were built with iRepertoire HTBI primers and CDR3-region Arm-PCR. MiXCR was run by TCRdb on the multiplex PCR reads, yielding one entry per CDR3 protein. The data hold around 500,000 distinct CDR3 sequences, with less than 25% observed a single time. This specimen consisted of peripheral blood mononuclear cells (PBMCs), obtained when the disease was refractory, from a patient treated with antithyroid drugs. The origin of the receptors is a female donor with Graves disease.

With respect to this clonotype: It may be a read error: a sequence one base away is much more abundant. V and J are TRBV12-3 or TRBV12-4 and TRBJ1-1; possibly TRBD1 for D (5 bases). The CDR3 extends over 14 amino acids. The CDR3 nucleotides read TGTGCCGGCAGAAGAGGGGACTTGAACACTGAAGCTTTCTTT. It yields the protein CAGRRGDLNTEAFF.

At least ten counts were recorded for this clonotype. V usage is TRBV29-1 and J usage is TRBJ2-7, with TRBD1 matching over 7 bases. Germline assignment: CDR1 SQVTM and CDR2 ANQGSEA. This CDR3 is 12 amino acids long. The junction had 10 bases not matched to a gene; V was cut back by 7 bases and J by 7 bases. In DNA, the CDR3 is TGCAGCGCCTCCACAGGGGTGAGAGAGCAGTACTTC. Translated: CSASTGVREQYF.

This clonotype has a handful of counts. The chain recombines TRBV19 with TRBJ1-1; D not resolved. The CDR3 covers 11 residues. Trimming pared 7 bases from V and 4 bases from J, leaving 7 bases between. Germline V CDR1 and CDR2: LNHDA, SQIVND (reference sequence). The CDR3 protein is CASTSVTEAFF. CDR3 in DNA: TGTGCCAGTACCTCAGTCACTGAAGCTTTCTTT.

This clonotype was found many times. The chain joins TRBV20-1 to TRBJ2-2; D gene uncertain. This CDR3 region has 14 residues. Per germline, CDR1 DFQATT and CDR2 SNEGSKA (reference sequence). V was pared by 1 base and J by 2 bases, with 8 bases between. The CDR3 sequence: CSARGGTNTGELFF. The CDR3, as DNA: TGCAGTGCTAGAGGAGGAACCAACACCGGGGAGCTGTTTTTT.

This chain links TRBV24-1 with TRBJ2-1; TRBD1 might be the D (6 bases). The V and J ends lost 7 bases and 4 bases respectively, with 19 bases between them. The CDR3 is 16 amino acids. CDR1 and CDR2 (germline): KGHDR, SFDVKD. The CDR3 DNA reads as TGTGCCACCAGCGCCCCCGGGACAAACTCATACAATGAGCAGTTCTTC. It specifies CATSAPGTNSYNEQFF.

As to this clonotype: A clone one base away is much larger, so this may be a read error. The CDR3 is CASTSPGINRGTPYEQYF. DNA for the CDR3: TGTGCCAGCACTAGCCCCGGGATAAACAGGGGGACCCCCTACGAGCAGTACTTC. This chain connects TRBV6-1 to TRBJ2-7; 8 positions agree with TRBD1. This CDR3 spans 18 amino acids. Germline V gene sequence: CDR1 MNHNS, CDR2 SASEGT. The junction had 19 bases not matched to a gene; V was cut back by 7 bases and J by 2 bases.

The chain couples TRBV30 to TRBJ1-1, with 7 bases that match TRBD1. V lost 8 bases and J lost 1; bases outside the gene matches: 1. The CDR3 totals 11 residues. CDR1 GTSNPN and CDR2 SVGIG come from the germline V gene (reference sequence). CDR3 in amino acids: CAGTENTEAFF. The CDR3 coding sequence is TGTGCCGGGACAGAGAACACTGAAGCTTTCTTT.

At least ten counts were recorded for this clonotype. The rearrangement uses TRBV6-5 and TRBJ1-5; D unresolved. The germline gives CDR1 MNHEY, CDR2 SVGAGI. V was trimmed by 6 bases and J by 0 bases, leaving 12 bases between them. The CDR3 consists of 15 residues. In nucleotides, the CDR3 is TGTGCCAGCAGCTATTCGGTCTATAGCAATCAGCCCCAGCATTTT. It translates to CASSYSVYSNQPQHF.

Comment on this clonotype: With a much larger clone just one base away, this may be a read error. The chain carries TRBV12-3 or TRBV12-4 and TRBJ2-4, with D unresolved. Deletions cut 4 bases from V and 9 bases from J, with 13 bases between. This CDR3 has 13 amino acids. The CDR3 region is CASSSARYSIQYF. As DNA, the CDR3 is TGTGCCAGCAGTTCAGCGCGATACAGCATTCAGTACTTC.

This clonotype has a count of ten or more. This rearrangement joins TRBV20-1 to TRBJ1-2; D not certain. The germline V gene has CDR1 DFQATT and CDR2 SNEGSKA (reference sequence). The CDR3 has 12 amino acids. V lost 0 bases to trimming and J lost 6 bases, with 8 bases between them. The CDR3 loop is CSAREPSNGYTF. The CDR3 nucleotides read TGCAGTGCTAGAGAGCCCTCGAATGGCTACACCTTC.

This clonotype came up a few times. V usage is TRBV4-1 and J usage is TRBJ2-7, with D tentatively TRBD2 (5 bases). The V gene lost 1 base and the J gene lost 6 bases, with 7 bases spanning the gap. CDR1 and CDR2 (germline): MGHRA, YSYEKL. This CDR3 is 12 amino acids long. CDR3 DNA sequence: TGCGCCAGCAGCCAAGGAGGGATCGAGCAGTACTTC. It yields the protein CASSQGGIEQYF.

V and J are TRBV20-1 and TRBJ1-6, with D perhaps TRBD1 (5 bases). Trimming removed 6 bases at V and 6 bases at J, with 18 bases between. This CDR3 has 15 residues. The germline V gene has CDR1 DFQATT and CDR2 SNEGSKA (reference sequence). In DNA, the CDR3 is TGCAGTGCGGCGAGAGGGGATACGGTTAATTCACCCCTCCACTTT. Protein product: CSAARGDTVNSPLHF.

This clonotype appeared many times. The chain is built from TRBV12-3 or TRBV12-4 and TRBJ1-5; unclear D gene. The CDR3 sequence is 16 residues long. Deletions cut 10 bases from V and 2 bases from J, with 21 bases between. Here the CDR3 DNA reads TGTGCCATCAGGTATAACACAAGGATTTGCAATCAGCCCCAGCATTTT. This codes for CAIRYNTRICNQPQHF.

This clonotype was recorded at least ten times. The chain joins TRBV28 to TRBJ2-1; 7 nucleotides align to TRBD1. V shed 3 bases and J 8 bases; nucleotides not matched to a gene: 4. CDR3 length: 13 residues. CDR1 is MDHEN and CDR2 is SYDVKM in the germline V gene. This chain's CDR3 is CASSFIGGDEQFF. Here the CDR3 DNA reads TGTGCCAGCAGTTTCATAGGGGGCGATGAGCAGTTCTTC.

Note on this clonotype: The conserved closing phenylalanine or tryptophan is absent in this CDR3, likely reflecting a read error. This chain connects TRBV25-1 to TRBJ1-1; perhaps TRBD1 as D (5 bases). The germline V gene encodes CDR1 MGHDK and CDR2 SYGVNS. This CDR3 has 16 amino acids. With 5 bases removed from V and 1 base from J, the gap between germline ends came to 17 bases. The CDR3 loop reads CASSPLGAGRNTEAFL. In DNA form, the CDR3 reads TGTGCCAGCAGTCCCCTCGGGGCAGGGAGGAACACTGAAGCTTTCCTT.

V gene TRBV27 combines with J gene TRBJ2-7; either TRBD1 or TRBD2 may supply D (6 bases each). The CDR3 length is 14 residues. Germline V lookup: CDR1 MNHEY, CDR2 SMNVEV (reference sequence). V was shortened by 8 bases and J by 3 bases, with 17 bases between the two germline ends. This chain's CDR3 is CASGRGPEGYEQYF. The CDR3 DNA sequence: TGTGCCAGCGGACGGGGGCCCGAGGGCTACGAGCAGTACTTC.

V is TRBV14 and J is TRBJ1-3; tentative D call: TRBD1 (5 bases). CDR3 length: 18 amino acids. Trimming removed 4 bases at V and 0 bases at J, with 19 bases between. Germline lookup yields CDR1 SGHDN and CDR2 FVKESK. CDR3 nucleotide sequence: TGTGCCAGCAGCCTCCGGGACTTCTGGGGGACCTCTGGAAACACCATATATTTT. This encodes CASSLRDFWGTSGNTIYF.

The chain uses TRBV7-9 and TRBJ1-3; D not certain. CDR1 is SEHNR and CDR2 is FQNEAQ in the germline V gene (reference sequence). The V gene lost 2 bases and the J gene lost 0 bases, with 11 bases spanning the gap. The CDR3 runs to 16 residues. The CDR3 loop reads CASSLSQVDSGNTIYF. As DNA, the CDR3 is TGTGCCAGCAGCTTATCCCAGGTAGACTCTGGAAACACCATATATTTT.

This clonotype occurred many times. This chain uses TRBV12-3 or TRBV12-4 with TRBJ1-3; possible D gene TRBD1, 5 bases. The CDR3 sequence is 15 residues long. V was cut by 6 bases and J by 0 bases, with 12 bases left in between. CDR3 loop: CASRESGTSGNTIYF. The CDR3 DNA reads as TGTGCCAGCAGGGAAAGTGGGACCTCTGGAAACACCATATATTTT.

This clonotype was counted a few times. The gene calls are TRBV4-3 and TRBJ2-7; 7 bases line up with TRBD1. J was trimmed by 6 bases and V by 0 bases; bases with no gene match: 8. The CDR3 has 15 residues. The V gene's germline CDR1 is LGHNA and CDR2 YSLEER. Written as DNA, the CDR3 is TGCGCCAGCAGCCAAGATTGGGCGACAGGGCTCGAGCAGTACTTC. Translated: CASSQDWATGLEQYF.

This clonotype was recorded many times. The chain has TRBV28 and TRBJ2-7; unclear D gene. CDR1 and CDR2 (germline): MDHEN, SYDVKM. The CDR3 spans 13 residues. Trimming removed 6 bases at V and 0 bases at J, with 9 bases between. CDR3 nucleotide sequence: TGTGCCAGCAGGCCCTTGAGCTCCTACGAGCAGTACTTC. Amino acids: CASRPLSSYEQYF.

V usage is TRBV2 and J usage is TRBJ1-5; 11 bases are shared with TRBD1. V lost 6 bases, J lost 7 bases, and 5 bases stayed unmatched. CDR1 is SNHLY and CDR2 is FYNNEI in the germline V gene. The CDR3 loop spans 14 amino acids. CDR3 in amino acids: CASSQGQGGQPQHF. DNA of the CDR3: TGTGCCAGCAGCCAGGGACAGGGGGGGCAGCCCCAGCATTTT.

V usage is TRBV5-1 and J usage is TRBJ1-3, with D hard to call. Germline loops: CDR1 SGHRS, CDR2 YFSETQ. The CDR3 length is 14 residues. Trimming cost V 3 bases and J 2 bases, with 9 bases left between them. The CDR3 sequence: CASSYAGAGNTIYF. CDR3 DNA: TGCGCCAGCAGCTACGCGGGAGCTGGAAACACCATATATTTT.

This clonotype appeared a few times. The chain uses TRBV25-1 and TRBJ1-1, with D unresolved. The CDR3 covers 12 residues. Germline CDR1 and CDR2: MGHDK and SYGVNS. V was pared by 3 bases and J by 5 bases, with 7 bases between. The CDR3 region is CASSEPGTEAFF. As DNA, the CDR3 is TGTGCCAGCAGTGAGCCTGGGACTGAAGCTTTCTTT.

This clonotype has more than one count but fewer than ten. The chain links TRBV7-6 to TRBJ2-7, with D possibly TRBD2 on 6 matching bases. The CDR3 has 17 residues. Germline CDR1 is SGHVS and CDR2 is FNYEAQ. V was pared by 1 base and J by 0 bases, with 16 bases between. The CDR3 reads CASSLVSPGDSSYEQYF. CDR3 in DNA: TGTGCCAGCAGCTTAGTGTCCCCGGGGGACTCCTCCTACGAGCAGTACTTC.